A single sample is the source of the 25 T cell receptor beta chains below, sequenced in a study of blood T cell dynamics during melanoma immunotherapy. Generated by immunoSEQ multiplex PCR, the TCRdb table keeps only in-frame clones and is missing some. The sample lists 10,000 to 15,000 clones, roughly 80% seen once, with more than 8.5% in the top ten. Time point noted: pre-treatment baseline. This sample comprised blood, obtained from a patient treated with checkpoint blockade. The receptors originated from a human donor with melanoma.

The chain recombines TRBV11-2 with TRBJ2-1, with 12 bases lining up with TRBD2. The CDR3 has 15 amino acids. J was trimmed by 9 bases and V by 2 bases; bases with no gene match: 5. Per germline, CDR1 SGHAT and CDR2 FQNNGV. The CDR3 DNA sequence: TGTGCCAGCAGCTTACAACTAGCGGGGGGTACTGAGCAGTTCTTC. It is translated as CASSLQLAGGTEQFF.

The genes are TRBV11-3 and TRBJ1-1; D remains unclear. The CDR3 covers 13 residues. Looked up from germline, CDR1 is SGHNT and CDR2 is YENEEA. Trimming removed 1 base from V and 1 base from J, with 4 bases in between. The CDR3 protein is CASSLGGNTEAFF. Written as DNA, the CDR3 is TGTGCCAGCAGCTTAGGAGGGAACACTGAAGCTTTCTTT.

The chain carries TRBV29-1 and TRBJ2-3; TRBD1 aligns across 8 bases. Germline CDR1 and CDR2: SQVTM and ANQGSEA. The CDR3 length is 15 residues. CDR3 loop: CSADLRGLRTDTQYF. DNA for the CDR3: TGCAGTGCTGACCTCAGGGGGCTCCGGACAGATACGCAGTATTTT.

The genes are TRBV10-3 and TRBJ1-3; D is possibly TRBD1 (6 bases). Deletions cut 1 base from V and 2 bases from J, with 12 bases between. Germline CDR1 is ENHRY and CDR2 is SYGVKD. The CDR3 covers 16 residues. The CDR3 protein is CAISELGGAAGNTIYF. The DNA for the CDR3 is TGTGCCATCAGTGAGTTGGGGGGGGCAGCTGGAAACACCATATATTTT.

The chain carries TRBV11-3 and TRBJ2-3; 10 bases line up with TRBD1. The CDR3 has 15 residues. V shed 5 bases and J 3 bases; nucleotides not matched to a gene: 5. Germline CDR1 is SGHNT and CDR2 is YENEEA. CDR3 sequence reads: CASSRGQGSTDTQYF. The DNA of the CDR3 is TGTGCCAGCAGCCGGGGACAGGGGAGTACAGATACGCAGTATTTT.

This sequence joins TRBV6-6 and TRBJ2-3, with a tentative D call TRBD2 (6 bases). Germline V CDR1 and CDR2: MNHNY, SVGAGI (reference sequence). There are 16 residues in the CDR3. V lost 7 bases and J 3 bases, leaving 20 bases between the germline ends. This CDR3 reads CASTTRGAGGTDTQYF. The CDR3 DNA reads as TGTGCCAGCACTACAAGAGGGGCCGGGGGAACAGATACGCAGTATTTT.

In DNA, the CDR3 is TGCGCCAGCAGCTTCCAGGGCGACGAGCAGTACTTC. Translating it yields CASSFQGDEQYF. V gene TRBV5-1 combines with J gene TRBJ2-7; perhaps TRBD1 as D (5 bases). The ends were cut back, 2 bases at V and 5 bases at J, with 8 bases in the middle. Germline assignment: CDR1 SGHRS and CDR2 YFSETQ. The CDR3 has 12 residues. The full variable domain, completed using reference TRBV5-1 and TRBJ2-7, is KAGVTQTPRYLIKTRGQQVTLSCSPISGHRSVSWYQQTPGQGLQFLFEYFSETQRNKGNFPGRFSGRQFSNSRSEMNVSTLELGDSALYLCASSFQGDEQYFGPGTRLTVT.

This clone was detected only a few times. The rearrangement joins TRBV18 to TRBJ2-7; D gene ambiguous. The CDR3 length is 13 residues. The germline V gene encodes CDR1 KGHSH and CDR2 LQKENI. Trimming shortened V by 2 bases and J by 2 bases, and 7 bases separated the two germline ends. The CDR3 is CASSPGRTYEQYF. The CDR3 DNA reads TGTGCCAGCTCACCAGGACGGACCTACGAGCAGTACTTC.

The rearrangement joins TRBV7-2 to TRBJ1-2, with D unclear. The CDR3 has 14 amino acids. CDR1 is SGHTA and CDR2 is FQGNSA in the germline V gene. V lost 5 bases and J lost 4, with 14 bases in between. CDR3 in amino acids: CASSPETVSYGYTF. Here the CDR3 DNA reads TGTGCCAGCAGCCCCGAGACCGTAAGCTATGGCTACACCTTC.

The chain has TRBV30 and TRBJ2-7, with 9 positions matching TRBD1. The V gene end was trimmed by 5 bases and the J gene end by 0 bases; junction bases not matched to a gene: 2. The CDR3 has 13 amino acids. Germline CDR1 GTSNPN, CDR2 SVGIG (reference sequence). CDR3 coding DNA: TGTGCCTGGGGGACAGGGAGCTCCTACGAGCAGTACTTC. This gives the protein CAWGTGSSYEQYF. Using reference TRBV30 and TRBJ2-7 for the parts outside the CDR3, the full variable domain is SQTIHQWPATLVQPVGSPLSLECTVEGTSNPNLYWYRQAAGRGLQLLFYSVGIGQISSEVPQNLSASRPQDRQFILSSKKLLLSDSGFYLCAWGTGSSYEQYFGPGTRLTVT.

This rearrangement joins TRBV5-6 to TRBJ1-5; TRBD1 might be the D (5 bases). V gave up 4 bases and J gave up 8 bases, with 19 bases separating them. Germline V gives CDR1 SGHDT, CDR2 YYEEEE. The CDR3 totals 15 residues. CDR3 sequence: CASSLASGTPKPQHF. As DNA, the CDR3 is TGTGCCAGCAGCCTAGCCTCCGGGACGCCAAAGCCCCAGCATTTT.

In this sample, this clone turned up once. As DNA, the CDR3 is TGTGCCAGCAGCATGGGACAGGCACGTTCAGAGACCCAGTACTTC. Translation: CASSMGQARSETQYF. The chain couples TRBV28 to TRBJ2-5; 8 bases agree with TRBD1. V gave up 6 bases and J gave up 4 bases; unmatched junction bases: 10. The CDR3 runs to 15 residues. In germline, CDR1 is MDHEN, CDR2 SYDVKM.

J is TRBJ1-1 and V is TRBV7-3, with D possibly being TRBD1 (5 bases). Trimming took off 2 bases at V and 3 bases at J, with 13 bases between the two ends. The CDR3 runs 15 residues. Per the germline V gene, CDR1 is SGHTA and CDR2 is FQGTGA. The CDR3: CASSLGPRGDTEAFF. CDR3 DNA: TGTGCCAGCAGCTTAGGTCCCCGGGGGGACACTGAAGCTTTCTTT.

V gene TRBV5-4 combines with J gene TRBJ2-1; tentative D call: TRBD1 (5 bases). The CDR3 covers 16 residues. V was shortened by 4 bases and J by 0 bases, with 14 bases between the two germline ends. Germline values: CDR1 SGHNT, CDR2 YYREEE (reference sequence). CDR3 residues: CASSPKDRLSYNEQFF. In DNA form, the CDR3 reads TGTGCCAGCAGCCCCAAAGACAGACTCTCCTACAATGAGCAGTTCTTC.

The chain has TRBV27 and TRBJ1-2; maybe TRBD1 (5 bases). The germline V gene encodes CDR1 MNHEY and CDR2 SMNVEV (reference sequence). CDR3 size: 17 residues. V was clipped by 5 bases and J by 0 bases, with 19 bases between them. The CDR3 protein is CASSRGTGNRANYGYTF. DNA for the CDR3: TGTGCCAGCAGTCGCGGGACCGGAAATCGGGCTAACTATGGCTACACCTTC.

The chain carries TRBV28 and TRBJ2-2; D call uncertain. Germline values: CDR1 MDHEN, CDR2 SYDVKM. Trimming left V 5 bases short and J 9 bases short, with 19 bases between. CDR3 length: 15 residues. The CDR3 DNA is TGTGCCAGCAGTACTCATCGGGCAGGAAGCCGGGAGCTGTTTTTT. Its translation is CASSTHRAGSRELFF.

Only a few counts were recorded for this clone. The genes are TRBV10-1 and TRBJ1-5; 10 bases line up with TRBD1. Losses at the gene ends were 10 bases for V and 0 bases for J; bases not matched to a gene: 3. The CDR3 has 14 amino acids. Germline assignment: CDR1 WNHNN and CDR2 SYGVQD (reference sequence). CDR3 amino acids: CATGQGDSNQPQHF. The DNA of the CDR3 is TGCGCCACCGGACAGGGGGATAGCAATCAGCCCCAGCATTTT.

This chain joins TRBV5-4 and TRBJ2-2; 12 nucleotides match TRBD2. V lost 4 bases and J lost 4; bases outside the gene matches: 5. This CDR3 comprises 16 residues. The germline CDR1 and CDR2 sequences are SGHNT and YYREEE (reference sequence). CDR3 sequence reads: CASSPSGGAVTGELFF. CDR3 coding DNA: TGTGCCAGCAGCCCTAGCGGGGGGGCGGTCACCGGGGAGCTGTTTTTT. The full variable domain, in which reference TRBV5-4 and TRBJ2-2 provide the parts outside the CDR3, is ETGVTQSPTHLIKTRGQQVTLRCSSQSGHNTVSWYQQALGQGPQFIFQYYREEENGRGNFPPRFSGLQFPNYSSELNVNALELDDSALYLCASSPSGGAVTGELFFGEGSRLTVL.

The chain employs TRBV10-3 and TRBJ2-7, with D perhaps matching TRBD2 (6 bases). The CDR3 sequence is 15 residues long. Looked up from germline, CDR1 is ENHRY and CDR2 is SYGVKD. V was cut by 7 bases and J by 2 bases, with 18 bases left in between. The CDR3 spells CAITAQRAPTYEQYF. The CDR3 nucleotides read TGTGCCATCACGGCCCAGCGGGCACCTACCTACGAGCAGTACTTC.

The CDR3 here is CASRIGTVNYGYTF. For the CDR3, the DNA is TGTGCCAGCAGGATAGGGACAGTTAACTATGGCTACACCTTC. The J gene is TRBJ1-2, the V gene TRBV28, with 7 positions matching TRBD1. J was trimmed by 1 base and V by 6 bases; bases with no gene match: 5. Germline-derived CDR1 and CDR2 are MDHEN and SYDVKM. This CDR3 region has 14 residues.

CDR3 nucleotide sequence: TGCGCCAGCAGCTTGTTGAACGCGAACACCGGGGAGCTGTTTTTT. It is translated as CASSLLNANTGELFF. The chain combines TRBV5-1 with TRBJ2-2; the D is unclear. The ends were cut back, 1 base at V and 0 bases at J, with 7 bases in the middle. From germline, CDR1 is SGHRS and CDR2 YFSETQ. CDR3 length equals 15 residues.

This clone was detected once. This sequence joins TRBV29-1 and TRBJ2-7; 9 bases line up with TRBD1. The ends lost 4 bases at V and 5 bases at J; junction bases unmatched: 3. From germline, CDR1 is SQVTM and CDR2 ANQGSEA. The CDR3 is 12 residues long. CDR3 loop: CSVGQGVDEQYF. Written as DNA, the CDR3 is TGCAGCGTTGGACAGGGGGTCGACGAGCAGTACTTC.

V usage is TRBV5-8 and J usage is TRBJ2-1, with D possibly TRBD2 on 5 matching bases. CDR3 size: 15 residues. Trimming cost V 0 bases and J 6 bases, with 13 bases left between them. Germline V gene data show CDR1 as SGHTS and CDR2 as YDEGEE. The CDR3 loop reads CASSLGVVGSNEQFF. CDR3 bases: TGTGCCAGCAGCTTGGGTGTGGTGGGGAGCAATGAGCAGTTCTTC.

J is TRBJ1-1 and V is TRBV19, with D unclear. Germline CDR1 LNHDA, CDR2 SQIVND (reference sequence). The CDR3 spans 13 residues. V lost 8 bases and J 2 bases, leaving 12 bases between the germline ends. In DNA form, the CDR3 reads TGTGCCAGTCAGGTCTCGGGAAACACTGAAGCTTTCTTT. Translated: CASQVSGNTEAFF. The complete variable domain, with remaining parts taken from reference TRBV19 and TRBJ1-1, reads DGGITQSPKYLFRKEGQNVTLSCEQNLNHDAMYWYRQDPGQGLRLIYYSQIVNDFQKGDIAEGYSVSREKKESFPLTVTSAQKNPTAFYLCASQVSGNTEAFFGQGTRLTVV.

This clone was counted only a few times. The chain recombines TRBV5-1 with TRBJ1-2; maybe TRBD1 (5 bases). CDR3 length: 15 amino acids. Germline CDR1 reads SGHRS; CDR2 reads YFSETQ. V was pared by 4 bases and J by 1 base, with 14 bases between. The CDR3 sequence: CASSTSDSRNYGYTF. The CDR3 bases are TGCGCCAGCAGCACCAGCGACAGTCGTAACTATGGCTACACCTTC.